This T cell receptor (beta chain) was obtained from a study of blood T cell repertoires in COVID-19. This table comes from immunoSEQ multiplex PCR, and its TCRdb copy is limited to in-frame clones, with some not included. Among approximately 360,000 clones listed, roughly 88% were seen once. V lost 5 bases, J lost 6 bases, and 6 bases lay in between. Per the germline V gene, CDR1 is KGHDR and CDR2 is SFDVKD. This CDR3 has 12 residues. This sequence was found in a woman in her 30s with acute COVID-19. J is TRBJ2-2 and V is TRBV24-1, with unresolved D. Source material: PBMCs or T cells enriched from blood (not recorded which). As DNA, the CDR3 is TGTGCCACCAGTGGCAGGCCCGGGGAGCTGTTTTTT. Translated: CATSGRPGELFF.